Sequencing of this TCR beta chain was carried out in a study of technical replicates of blood from a handful of donors. Only in-frame clones appear in the TCRdb table, and some are missing; sequencing was by immunoSEQ multiplex PCR. The sample holds 55,000 to 80,000 clones, about nine tenths seen once. This clone was seen just once. The germline gives CDR1 PRHDT, CDR2 FYEKMQ (reference sequence). J gave up 3 bases and V 1 base, and 4 bases lay outside the gene matches. The CDR3 covers 15 residues. The chain joins TRBV13 to TRBJ2-7, with TRBD2 identical over 9 bases. This TCR derives from a human donor in good health. What was sequenced was T cells isolated from PBMCs. The DNA for the CDR3 is TGTGCCAGCAGCTTAGCTAGCGGGAAGTACTACGAGCAGTACTTC. Translating it yields CASSLASGKYYEQYF.